These T cell receptor beta chains were read from a single sample in a study of Ad26.COV2.S vaccination and SARS-CoV-2 variants. This table comes from immunoSEQ multiplex PCR, and its TCRdb copy is limited to in-frame clones, with some not included. The sample records hundreds of thousands of clones, about 90% being singletons. The sample here was peripheral blood, taken after recovery from COVID-19. The receptors derive from a human donor who had recovered from COVID-19. Each CDR3 is given with its conserved first and last residue. The order of the fields is J gene, V gene, CDR3 protein.

TRBJ2-1	TRBV2	CASSESGGPYNEQFF
TRBJ1-2	TRBV14	CASSQYRGLNLRTF
TRBJ1-2	TRBV10-3	CAISGRDGYTF
TRBJ2-7	TRBV3-1/TRBV3-2	CASSTRLAGSVYEQYF
TRBJ1-2	TRBV9	CASSGGAYYGYTF
TRBJ2-1	TRBV2	CAGRDRSFF
TRBJ2-3	TRBV12-5	CAGGTTSTDTQYF
TRBJ1-1	TRBV7-2	CASSIQGVQNTEAFF
TRBJ1-1	TRBV18	CASSPAVMNTEAFF
TRBJ1-4	TRBV11-1	CASSLAGTTREKLFF
TRBJ2-5	TRBV11-2	CASSPSIWGKETQYF
TRBJ2-5	TRBV29-1	CSVEGGSQETQYF
TRBJ1-1	TRBV12-2	CASRLETGQGANTEAFF
TRBJ2-7	TRBV13	CASGAAYEQYF
TRBJ1-1	TRBV19	CASSMVGRAAEAFF
TRBJ2-1	TRBV6-4	CASATGPGGYNEQFF
TRBJ1-2	TRBV6-1	CASSEARGYDYTF
TRBJ1-1	TRBV7-9	CASRGGVRDRILNTEAFF
TRBJ1-1	TRBV9	CASSVDRIEVDTEAFF
TRBJ1-1	TRBV19	CASSAGTLNTEAFF
TRBJ2-5	TRBV7-8	CASSLDGIPQETQYF
TRBJ1-2	TRBV2	CASSVSGAGYGYTF
TRBJ2-5	TRBV7-9	CASRPWDRGRLGLETQYF
TRBJ2-3	TRBV9	CASSVPVSGGAGDTQYF
TRBJ2-3	TRBV10-3	CAISQLGRVTDTQYF
TRBJ2-2	TRBV6-4	CASSADREAGELFF
TRBJ2-7	TRBV19	CASSSTGTGDYEQYF
TRBJ1-2	TRBV7-8	CATRQGAHSGYTF
TRBJ1-3	TRBV27	CASSLRATGNTIYF
TRBJ1-4	TRBV3-1/TRBV3-2	CASSQGAYNEKLFF
TRBJ2-7	TRBV28	CASSSYQTGSDSYEQYF
TRBJ2-3	TRBV5-8	CASSFKAGTDTQYF
TRBJ2-7	TRBV5-1	CASSRPSGVSYEQYF
TRBJ1-1	TRBV27	CASRETGGSAFF
TRBJ1-5	TRBV9	CASSLALGWPQHF
TRBJ1-2	TRBV6-6	CASSSKGRLINYGYTF
TRBJ1-4	TRBV9	CASSVNNLPEKLFF
TRBJ2-5	TRBV7-2	CASSGLKETQYF
TRBJ1-6	TRBV27	CASTTYLQGSRRLYNSPLHF
TRBJ2-1	TRBV5-1	CASSLDDRGANEQFF